The 21 T cell receptor beta chains below were found in one sample sequenced in a study of cytomegalovirus exposure and HLA in healthy donors. A multiplex PCR was run with 60 Vbeta primers and 13 Jbeta primers. Clones were read by immunoSEQ multiplex PCR, and TCRdb kept only the in-frame ones, dropping some. The sample has under 200,000 clones; 80% to 90% are singletons. Specimen: PBMCs. All receptors derive from a woman younger than 30 in good health and CMV-seronegative.

This clone was detected a few times. The V gene is TRBV18, the J gene TRBJ1-2, with 7 bases aligning to TRBD1. Losses at the gene ends were 4 bases for V and 0 bases for J; bases not matched to a gene: 11. Germline assignment: CDR1 KGHSH and CDR2 LQKENI. The CDR3 sequence is 17 residues long. The CDR3 DNA is TGTGCCAGCTCACTTGACAGGGCTGCCCTAACTAACTATGGCTACACCTTC. Translating gives CASSLDRAALTNYGYTF.

This sequence joins TRBV5-6 and TRBJ1-2; D remains unclear. The CDR3 is 15 residues long. V lost 4 bases and J 6 bases, leaving 19 bases between the germline ends. CDR1 and CDR2 (germline): SGHDT, YYEEEE. Here the CDR3 reads CASSPPFALLNGYTF. CDR3 nucleotide sequence: TGTGCCAGCAGCCCCCCCTTCGCTTTGCTAAATGGCTACACCTTC.

The J gene is TRBJ2-5, the V gene TRBV7-9; possibly TRBD1 for D (6 bases). Trimming pared 5 bases from V and 11 bases from J, leaving 12 bases between. The CDR3 consists of 11 residues. Germline V gene lookup returns CDR1 SEHNR and CDR2 FQNEAQ (reference sequence). The CDR3 bases are TGTGCCAGCAGCCCCGAGGGGGAGCAGTACTTC. Translated, it gives CASSPEGEQYF.

The table lists this clone with a few counts. This chain connects TRBV5-4 to TRBJ2-5, with D maybe TRBD1 (6 bases). The germline V and J ends were trimmed by 4 bases and 3 bases, with 13 bases remaining between them. Germline V lookup: CDR1 SGHNT, CDR2 YYREEE (reference sequence). The length of the CDR3 is 14 residues. CDR3 DNA: TGTGCCAGCAGCCTACAGGGTGGTGAAGAGACCCAGTACTTC. Protein product: CASSLQGGEETQYF.

CDR3: CAWGSGRGSYNEQFF. For the CDR3, the DNA is TGTGCCTGGGGAAGCGGGAGGGGCTCCTACAATGAGCAGTTCTTC. The chain uses TRBV30 and TRBJ2-1, with 10 bases identical to TRBD2. J lost 0 bases, V lost 5 bases, and 4 bases had no gene match. CDR3 length equals 15 residues. Per germline, CDR1 GTSNPN and CDR2 SVGIG (reference sequence).

This clone has only one observation. The chain joins TRBV4-1 to TRBJ1-2, with TRBD1 matching over 7 bases. There are 13 residues in the CDR3. Germline CDR1 is MGHRA and CDR2 is YSYEKL. The junction had 6 bases not matched to a gene; V was cut back by 6 bases and J by 5 bases. Here the CDR3 DNA reads TGCGCCAGCAGTCCAGACAGGGAGTATGGCTACACCTTC. Its translation: CASSPDREYGYTF.

This chain uses TRBV9 with TRBJ2-1; 10 bases agree with TRBD1. Trimming at V came to 4 bases and at J to 2 bases, leaving 6 bases not matched to a gene. Germline CDR1 and CDR2: SGDLS and YYNGEE. This CDR3 region has 16 residues. CDR3 amino acids: CASSIRQGAAYNEQFF. The CDR3 DNA reads as TGTGCCAGCAGCATAAGACAGGGGGCCGCCTACAATGAGCAGTTCTTC. Using reference TRBV9 and TRBJ2-1 for the parts outside the CDR3, the full variable domain is DSGVTQTPKHLITATGQRVTLRCSPRSGDLSVYWYQQSLDQGLQFLIQYYNGEERAKGNILERFSAQQFPDLHSELNLSSLELGDSALYFCASSIRQGAAYNEQFFGPGTRLTVL.

The chain links TRBV6-5 to TRBJ1-1, with 8 positions matching TRBD1. CDR3 length equals 15 residues. Germline CDR1 reads MNHEY; CDR2 reads SVGAGI. V dropped 4 bases and J dropped 0; count of bases not matched to a gene: 4. The CDR3 spells CASSSDRGLNTEAFF. In DNA, the CDR3 is TGTGCCAGCAGTTCCGACAGGGGATTGAACACTGAAGCTTTCTTT.

The gene calls are TRBV11-1 and TRBJ2-1; 9 nucleotides agree with TRBD1. Germline CDR1 is SGHAT and CDR2 is FQDESV (reference sequence). V lost 5 bases, J lost 0 bases, and 11 bases stayed unmatched. CDR3 length: 18 residues. The CDR3 nucleotides read TGTGCCAGCAGCGGTCGGTTGGGGACAGGGAGCTCCTACAATGAGCAGTTCTTC. Amino acid sequence: CASSGRLGTGSSYNEQFF.

V usage is TRBV10-2 and J usage is TRBJ1-4; D is undetermined. Germline V lookup: CDR1 WSHSY, CDR2 SAAADI. This CDR3 has 14 residues. With 6 bases removed from V and 5 bases from J, the gap between germline ends came to 13 bases. CDR3 sequence: CASRPGGPNEKLFF. CDR3 bases: TGCGCCAGCAGACCGGGAGGGCCGAATGAAAAACTGTTTTTT.

The chain employs TRBV11-2 and TRBJ2-5; possible D gene TRBD1, 5 bases. The germline V and J ends were trimmed by 5 bases and 1 base, with 14 bases remaining between them. This CDR3 has 15 residues. Germline lookup yields CDR1 SGHAT and CDR2 FQNNGV. CDR3 residues: CASSERAGLQETQYF. In DNA, the CDR3 is TGTGCCAGCAGCGAGAGAGCAGGGCTCCAAGAGACCCAGTACTTC.

The V gene is TRBV7-8, the J gene TRBJ1-1, with D perhaps matching TRBD1 (5 bases). Trimming stripped 3 bases from V and 1 base from J, with 15 bases between. The CDR3 totals 16 residues. Germline V gives CDR1 SGHVS, CDR2 FQNEAQ. The CDR3 nucleotides are TGTGCCAGCAGCTTCCAAGAATGGACACGGAACACTGAAGCTTTCTTT. Encoded protein: CASSFQEWTRNTEAFF.

The V gene is TRBV11-2, the J gene TRBJ1-2, with 8 bases matching TRBD1. The germline CDR1 and CDR2 sequences are SGHAT and FQNNGV. CDR3 length: 14 residues. V was pared by 5 bases and J by 4 bases, with 6 bases of the junction left unmatched. The CDR3 here is CASSLPGQVYGYTF. CDR3 sequence (DNA): TGTGCCAGCAGCCTTCCGGGACAGGTCTATGGCTACACCTTC.

V is TRBV21-1 and J is TRBJ1-5. TRBV21-1 is recorded as a pseudogene. The CDR3 runs to 16 residues. The CDR3 DNA follows: TGTGCCAGCAGCCTGAATGCGGGGTTGGTTTGCGAGCCCCAGCATTTT. Translating it yields CASSLNAGLVCEPQHF.

The chain has TRBV19 and TRBJ1-5; D remains unclear. The V gene's germline CDR1 is LNHDA and CDR2 SQIVND (reference sequence). The CDR3 length is 12 residues. Trimming left V 7 bases short and J 7 bases short, with 11 bases between. The CDR3 DNA sequence: TGTGCCAGTACCAGTGGAGGGCAGCCCCAGCATTTT. Translating gives CASTSGGQPQHF.

J is TRBJ1-6 and V is TRBV18; D is ambiguous. Germline V gives CDR1 KGHSH, CDR2 LQKENI. V shed 3 bases and J shed 0 bases, with 21 bases lying between them. The CDR3 sequence is 20 residues long. CDR3 sequence (DNA): TGTGCCAGCTCACCTGTTCATCCAACACCGAGGAGCTCCTATAATTCACCCCTCCACTTT. It is translated as CASSPVHPTPRSSYNSPLHF. The full variable domain, in which reference TRBV18 and TRBJ1-6 provide the parts outside the CDR3, is NAGVMQNPRHLVRRRGQEARLRCSPMKGHSHVYWYRQLPEEGLKFMVYLQKENIIDESGMPKERFSAEFPKEGPSILRIQQVVRGDSAAYFCASSPVHPTPRSSYNSPLHFGNGTRLTVT.

V is TRBV5-1 and J is TRBJ1-1; the D is unclear. Germline V gene lookup returns CDR1 SGHRS and CDR2 YFSETQ. The V and J ends lost 2 bases and 1 base respectively, with 6 bases between them. This CDR3 contains 13 residues. CDR3: CASSFSRNTEAFF. CDR3 bases: TGCGCCAGCAGCTTTTCCCGGAACACTGAAGCTTTCTTT.

The rearrangement joins TRBV2 to TRBJ1-4, with a possible D match to TRBD1 (5 bases). Germline CDR1 and CDR2: SNHLY and FYNNEI. The length of the CDR3 is 14 residues. Trimming pared 2 bases from V and 4 bases from J, leaving 8 bases between. The CDR3 reads CASSEWGVNEKLFF. The DNA of the CDR3 is TGTGCCAGCAGTGAATGGGGGGTTAATGAAAAACTGTTTTTT.

The J gene is TRBJ2-3, the V gene TRBV5-4; 12 nucleotides align to TRBD1. V lost 4 bases and J lost 5; bases outside the gene matches: 2. The CDR3 has 14 residues. The germline V gene has CDR1 SGHNT and CDR2 YYREEE (reference sequence). The CDR3 loop is CASSRDRGQDTQYF. In DNA form, the CDR3 reads TGTGCCAGCAGCCGGGACAGGGGGCAAGATACGCAGTATTTT.

This sequence joins TRBV15 and TRBJ2-1; D is unclear. CDR1 and CDR2 (germline): LNHNV, YYDKDF (reference sequence). The CDR3 runs to 13 residues. V lost 5 bases to trimming and J lost 7 bases, with 12 bases between them. The CDR3 sequence is CATSLILGNEQFF. The CDR3 region has the DNA TGTGCCACCAGCTTGATCCTCGGGAATGAGCAGTTCTTC.

The rearrangement uses TRBV7-9 and TRBJ2-7; 7 bases match TRBD1. V gave up 5 bases and J gave up 6 bases; unmatched junction bases: 7. The germline CDR1 and CDR2 sequences are SEHNR and FQNEAQ (reference sequence). This CDR3 has 13 amino acids. The CDR3 loop is CASSRSTGPEQYF. DNA for the CDR3: TGTGCCAGCAGCAGATCGACAGGGCCCGAGCAGTACTTC.